The entry below describes one T cell receptor beta chain. The junction departs from the called germline gene at one end, perhaps through a read error. CDR3 length equals 14 residues. Germline-derived CDR1 and CDR2 are SNHLY and FYNNEI. This entry is derived from a study of neoadjuvant anti-PD-1 for oral cavity cancer. Study-level information: Patients mostly received three to four biweekly nivolumab doses at 3 mg/kg before surgery. Patients without progression got a fourth dose around day 43.

The patients had HPV-negative, locally advanced oral cavity squamous cell carcinoma. No culture or expansion preceded analysis of these blood cells. Repertoires were generated with immunoSEQ multiplex PCR, while TCRdb's copy carries only in-frame clones and drops some. The sample lists under 15,000 clones; 55% to 75% were seen once. The material was PBMCs, obtained before nivolumab (anti-PD-1) treatment. This chain connects TRBV2 to TRBJ1-5; the D gene is possibly TRBD1 (6 bases). The receptor comes from a person between 40 and 85 years old with oral cavity squamous cell carcinoma. As DNA, the CDR3 is TGTGCAAGCAACCCAGGGGCGAGGGGTCAGCCCCAGCATTTT. It translates to CASNPGARGQPQHF.